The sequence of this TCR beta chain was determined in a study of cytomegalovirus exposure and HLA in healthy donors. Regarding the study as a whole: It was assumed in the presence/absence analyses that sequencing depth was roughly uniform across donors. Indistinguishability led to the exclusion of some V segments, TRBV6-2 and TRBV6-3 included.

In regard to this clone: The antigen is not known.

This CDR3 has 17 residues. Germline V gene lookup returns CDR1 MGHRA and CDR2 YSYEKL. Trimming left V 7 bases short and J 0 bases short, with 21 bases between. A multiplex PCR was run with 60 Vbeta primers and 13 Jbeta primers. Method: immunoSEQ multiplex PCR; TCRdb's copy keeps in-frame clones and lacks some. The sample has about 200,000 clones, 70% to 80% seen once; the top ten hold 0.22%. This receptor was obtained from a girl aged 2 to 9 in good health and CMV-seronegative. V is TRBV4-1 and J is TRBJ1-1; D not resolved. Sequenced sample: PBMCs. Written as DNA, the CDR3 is TGCGCCAGCACCCTGAAGCCTGGGGTCGGGGTGAACACTGAAGCTTTCTTT. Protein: CASTLKPGVGVNTEAFF.